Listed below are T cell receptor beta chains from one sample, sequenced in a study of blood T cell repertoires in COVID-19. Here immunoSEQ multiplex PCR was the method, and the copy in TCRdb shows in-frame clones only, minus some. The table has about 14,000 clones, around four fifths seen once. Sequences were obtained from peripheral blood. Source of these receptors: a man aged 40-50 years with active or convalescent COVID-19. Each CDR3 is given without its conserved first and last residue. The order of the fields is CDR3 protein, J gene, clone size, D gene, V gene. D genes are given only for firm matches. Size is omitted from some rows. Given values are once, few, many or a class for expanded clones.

cdr3_aa: ASSPGGSNEKLF
j_call: TRBJ1-4
clone_size: -
d_call: TRBD1
v_call: TRBV7-2

cdr3_aa: ASKEGPSYEQY
j_call: TRBJ2-7
clone_size: once
d_call: -
v_call: TRBV19

cdr3_aa: ASSDGGTAYEQY
j_call: TRBJ2-7
clone_size: few
d_call: -
v_call: TRBV10-1

cdr3_aa: ASRALSNEQF
j_call: TRBJ2-1
clone_size: -
d_call: -
v_call: TRBV19

cdr3_aa: ASSLDGAVYEQY
j_call: TRBJ2-7
clone_size: -
d_call: -
v_call: TRBV7-2

cdr3_aa: ASSLDGLEQY
j_call: TRBJ2-7
clone_size: -
d_call: -
v_call: TRBV5-4

cdr3_aa: ASSLNRDYEQY
j_call: TRBJ2-7
clone_size: few
d_call: -
v_call: TRBV7-3

cdr3_aa: ASSSLRETQY
j_call: TRBJ2-5
clone_size: -
d_call: -
v_call: TRBV7-2

cdr3_aa: ASSQDRSYEQY
j_call: TRBJ2-7
clone_size: once
d_call: -
v_call: TRBV3-1/TRBV3-2

cdr3_aa: ASSVGTSGGNYQETQY
j_call: TRBJ2-5
clone_size: -
d_call: TRBD2
v_call: TRBV9

cdr3_aa: ASRAQGNTEAF
j_call: TRBJ1-1
clone_size: -
d_call: -
v_call: TRBV28

cdr3_aa: ASSIRGQLLTHTDTQY
j_call: TRBJ2-3
clone_size: -
d_call: -
v_call: TRBV19

cdr3_aa: ASSTLGLQGSTEAF
j_call: TRBJ1-1
clone_size: -
d_call: -
v_call: TRBV19

cdr3_aa: ASSSTSYGYT
j_call: TRBJ1-2
clone_size: -
d_call: -
v_call: TRBV6-5

cdr3_aa: SVVAGTANYGYT
j_call: TRBJ1-2
clone_size: once
d_call: TRBD1
v_call: TRBV29-1

cdr3_aa: ASSDSGNEKLF
j_call: TRBJ1-4
clone_size: -
d_call: -
v_call: TRBV2

cdr3_aa: SVEIPDSAGYGYT
j_call: TRBJ1-2
clone_size: -
d_call: -
v_call: TRBV29-1

cdr3_aa: ASSQGWALEAF
j_call: TRBJ1-1
clone_size: -
d_call: -
v_call: TRBV3-1/TRBV3-2

cdr3_aa: ASTYDRRQGGYT
j_call: TRBJ1-2
clone_size: -
d_call: TRBD1
v_call: TRBV6-5

cdr3_aa: ASSTGHGRPQH
j_call: TRBJ1-5
clone_size: -
d_call: -
v_call: TRBV19

cdr3_aa: ASRPGQPTGELF
j_call: TRBJ2-2
clone_size: -
d_call: -
v_call: TRBV13

cdr3_aa: ASLEGAGETDTQY
j_call: TRBJ2-3
clone_size: -
d_call: -
v_call: TRBV5-1

cdr3_aa: ASSSGGNSPLH
j_call: TRBJ1-6
clone_size: -
d_call: -
v_call: TRBV5-1

cdr3_aa: ASSPRTAYEQY
j_call: TRBJ2-7
clone_size: once
d_call: -
v_call: TRBV13

cdr3_aa: ASSLQGNNEKLF
j_call: TRBJ1-4
clone_size: -
d_call: -
v_call: TRBV5-6